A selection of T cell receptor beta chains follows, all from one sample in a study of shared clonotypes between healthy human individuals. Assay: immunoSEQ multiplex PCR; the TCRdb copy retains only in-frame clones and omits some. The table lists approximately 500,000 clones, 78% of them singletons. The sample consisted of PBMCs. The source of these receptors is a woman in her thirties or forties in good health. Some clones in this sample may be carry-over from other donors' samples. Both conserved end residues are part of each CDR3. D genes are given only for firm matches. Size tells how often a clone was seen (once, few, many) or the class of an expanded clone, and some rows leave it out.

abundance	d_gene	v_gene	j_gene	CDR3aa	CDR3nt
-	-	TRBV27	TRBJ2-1	CASSLLGFYGSYNEQFF	TGTGCCAGCAGTTTACTGGGATTCTACGGCTCCTACAATGAGCAGTTCTTC
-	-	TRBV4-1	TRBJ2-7	CASSQQGTYEQYF	TGCGCCAGCAGCCAACAGGGAACCTACGAGCAGTACTTC
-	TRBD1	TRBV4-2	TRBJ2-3	CASSPGQASTDTQYF	TGTGCCAGCAGCCCCGGACAGGCAAGCACAGATACGCAGTATTTT
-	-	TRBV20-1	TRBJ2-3	CSASRTDTQYF	TGCAGTGCTAGTCGAACCGATACGCAGTATTTT
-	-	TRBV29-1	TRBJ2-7	CSVDTASYEQYF	TGCAGCGTTGATACTGCCTCCTACGAGCAGTACTTC
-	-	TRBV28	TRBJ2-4	CASRPSTRNIQYF	TGTGCCAGCAGACCCTCAACGCGAAACATTCAGTACTTC
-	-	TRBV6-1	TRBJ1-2	CASTGSYYPIYGYTF	TGTGCCAGCACCGGCAGCTACTACCCTATCTATGGCTACACCTTC
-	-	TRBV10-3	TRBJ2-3	CAISDRDLTDTQYF	TGTGCCATCAGTGACAGGGATCTGACAGATACGCAGTACTTT
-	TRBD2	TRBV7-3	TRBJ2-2	CASSSSGANTGELFF	TGTGCCAGCAGCTCTAGCGGGGCGAACACCGGGGAGCTGTTTTTT
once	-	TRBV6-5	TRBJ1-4	CASSYSISLKAQLFF	TGTGCCAGCAGTTACTCGATAAGTCTTAAAGCCCAACTGTTTTTT
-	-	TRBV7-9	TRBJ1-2	CASSLDPTGYGYTF	TGTGCCAGCAGCTTAGACCCTACAGGGTATGGCTACACCTTC
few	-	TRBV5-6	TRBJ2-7	CASSPTRTSYEQYF	TGTGCCAGCAGTCCCACACGGACTTCCTACGAGCAGTACTTC
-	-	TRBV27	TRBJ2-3	CASSFIGSTDTQYF	TGTGCCAGCAGTTTTATAGGGAGCACAGATACGCAGTATTTT
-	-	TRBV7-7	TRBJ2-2	CASSYYGTGELFF	TGTGCCAGCAGCTATTACGGGACCGGGGAGCTGTTTTTT
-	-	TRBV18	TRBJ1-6	CASSSQAFSYNSPLHF	TGTGCCAGCTCATCTCAGGCTTTCTCCTATAATTCACCCCTCCACTTT
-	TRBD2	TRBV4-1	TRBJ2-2	CASSRLAGGLAGELFF	TGCGCCAGCAGCCGGCTAGCGGGAGGTTTAGCCGGGGAGCTGTTTTTT
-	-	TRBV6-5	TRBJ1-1	CASSYGAQNTEAFF	TGTGCCAGCAGTTATGGGGCCCAGAACACTGAAGCTTTCTTT